These 31 T cell receptor beta chains were sequenced from one sample in a study of PD-L1 blockade in urothelial cancer. Using immunoSEQ multiplex PCR, the repertoire was profiled, and TCRdb retains in-frame clones only, with some absent. Found here are tens of thousands of clones, around 89% of them singletons; the top ten hold 1.5% to 2%. Time point specified: pretreatment peripheral blood. The specimen was PBMCs, collected around atezolizumab (anti-PD-L1) treatment. These receptors were taken from a man aged 60 to 75 with urothelial cancer.

V gene TRBV10-2 combines with J gene TRBJ2-7, with 10 positions matching TRBD2. Germline CDR1 WSHSY, CDR2 SAAADI. The CDR3 is made up of 14 amino acids. Germline trimming cut 4 bases from V and 7 bases from J; bases unmatched to any gene: 7. The CDR3 sequence: CASSASGGPLEQYF. The CDR3 DNA is TGCGCCAGCAGTGCTAGCGGGGGACCGCTGGAGCAGTACTTC.

The chain carries TRBV18 and TRBJ1-4; D possibly corresponds to TRBD1 (5 bases). V was shortened by 4 bases and J by 7 bases, with 13 bases between the two germline ends. The CDR3 contains 14 residues. Germline CDR1 is KGHSH and CDR2 is LQKENI. The CDR3 DNA sequence: TGTGCCAGCTCACAGCAGGGTGGGTCTGAAAAACTGTTTTTT. The encoded protein is CASSQQGGSEKLFF.

V gene TRBV4-3 combines with J gene TRBJ2-3; 14 nucleotides line up with TRBD2. The V gene end was trimmed by 2 bases and the J gene end by 2 bases; junction bases not matched to a gene: 12. Per the germline V gene, CDR1 is LGHNA and CDR2 is YSLEER. This CDR3 is 20 amino acids long. The CDR3 nucleotides read TGCGCCAGCAGCCAATCGGGACTAGCGGGGGCCGCGGGGGCCACAGATACGCAGTATTTT. It translates to CASSQSGLAGAAGATDTQYF.

This chain links TRBV6-1 with TRBJ2-3; D possibly corresponds to TRBD1 (6 bases). Germline CDR1 reads MNHNS; CDR2 reads SASEGT. This CDR3 has 13 residues. V lost 8 bases and J lost 0, with 9 bases in between. CDR3 residues: CASYRASTDTQYF. For the CDR3, the DNA is TGTGCCAGCTACAGGGCTAGCACAGATACGCAGTATTTT.

DNA of the CDR3: TGCGCCAGCAGCAGCGGACGGGTGGGCGAGCAGTACTTC. This gives the protein CASSSGRVGEQYF. The chain joins TRBV5-1 to TRBJ2-7, with D possibly being TRBD2 (5 bases). The germline V gene encodes CDR1 SGHRS and CDR2 YFSETQ. CDR3 length: 13 amino acids. The V end lost 4 bases, the J end lost 6 bases, and 14 bases lay between the germline ends.

The chain uses TRBV2 and TRBJ2-5; D gene unclear. Germline V gene data show CDR1 as SNHLY and CDR2 as FYNNEI. V gave up 3 bases and J gave up 4 bases, with 12 bases separating them. There are 14 residues in the CDR3. CDR3 sequence (DNA): TGTGCCAGCAGTGATAGAGGTAACGGAGAGACCCAGTACTTC. It codes for CASSDRGNGETQYF.

This chain links TRBV11-2 with TRBJ2-1, with D hard to call. CDR3 length equals 13 residues. V was clipped by 4 bases and J by 0 bases, with 4 bases between them. Per the germline V gene, CDR1 is SGHAT and CDR2 is FQNNGV. The CDR3 is CASSSSSYNEQFF. The CDR3 coding sequence is TGTGCCAGCAGCTCTAGCTCCTACAATGAGCAGTTCTTC. The whole variable domain, filled in from reference TRBV11-2 and TRBJ2-1, reads EAGVAQSPRYKIIEKRQSVAFWCNPISGHATLYWYQQILGQGPKLLIQFQNNGVVDDSQLPKDRFSAERLKGVDSTLKIQPAKLEDSAVYLCASSSSSYNEQFFGPGTRLTVL.

The table lists this clone with a count of one. This sequence joins TRBV5-1 and TRBJ2-7; TRBD2 might be the D (5 bases). With 0 bases removed from V and 0 bases from J, the gap between germline ends came to 10 bases. The CDR3 totals 15 residues. Germline V gene lookup returns CDR1 SGHRS and CDR2 YFSETQ. DNA for the CDR3: TGCGCCAGCAGCTTGGTTGTGGCGGGCTCCTACGAGCAGTACTTC. Translating gives CASSLVVAGSYEQYF.

The chain joins TRBV15 to TRBJ2-5; 7 bases align to TRBD1. Germline CDR1 reads LNHNV; CDR2 reads YYDKDF (reference sequence). This CDR3 is 13 amino acids long. The trim removed 3 bases at V and 10 bases at J, leaving 8 bases unmatched. The CDR3: CATSSTNWDSQYF. CDR3 in DNA: TGTGCCACCAGCAGTACGAACTGGGACAGCCAGTACTTC.

DNA of the CDR3: TGCGCCAGCAGCTTGGCATCGGGGTCCGCCGGGGAGCTGTTTTTT. It codes for CASSLASGSAGELFF. The chain recombines TRBV5-1 with TRBJ2-2, with a possible D match to TRBD2 (5 bases). There are 15 residues in the CDR3. Trimming left V 0 bases short and J 6 bases short, with 12 bases between. Per germline, CDR1 SGHRS and CDR2 YFSETQ.

The table lists this clone with a count of one. The CDR3 nucleotides are TGTGCCAGCAGCTTAGGAGTGAGAGAGACCCAGTACTTC. It specifies CASSLGVRETQYF. This sequence joins TRBV11-3 and TRBJ2-5; D unresolved. The CDR3 is 13 residues long. V shed 1 base and J shed 4 bases, with 7 bases lying between them. The germline CDR1 and CDR2 sequences are SGHNT and YENEEA. The whole variable domain, filled in from reference TRBV11-3 and TRBJ2-5, reads EAGVVQSPRYKIIEKKQPVAFWCNPISGHNTLYWYLQNLGQGPELLIRYENEEAVDDSQLPKDRFSAERLKGVDSTLKIQPAELGDSAVYLCASSLGVRETQYFGPGTRLLVL.

This chain links TRBV28 with TRBJ2-5; 9 positions match TRBD2. The CDR3 is 15 amino acids. The germline V gene encodes CDR1 MDHEN and CDR2 SYDVKM. The V gene end was trimmed by 7 bases and the J gene end by 2 bases; junction bases not matched to a gene: 8. The CDR3 region is CASNGGRGGQETQYF. The CDR3 nucleotides read TGTGCCAGCAATGGCGGGAGGGGTGGGCAAGAGACCCAGTACTTC.

The rearrangement links TRBV6-1 to TRBJ1-2, with 11 bases matching TRBD1. Germline V gives CDR1 MNHNS, CDR2 SASEGT. After removal of 2 bases from V and 5 bases from J, the junction contained 7 bases not matched to a gene. This CDR3 comprises 16 residues. CDR3 in amino acids: CASSESGQGALYGYTF. Written as DNA, the CDR3 is TGTGCCAGCAGTGAAAGCGGACAGGGGGCGCTTTATGGCTACACCTTC.

This clone was counted once. V gene TRBV7-9 combines with J gene TRBJ2-1, with TRBD2 matching over 8 bases. There are 16 residues in the CDR3. The J segment lost 3 bases and the V segment lost 4 bases, leaving 8 bases of the junction unmatched. Germline V gene lookup returns CDR1 SEHNR and CDR2 FQNEAQ (reference sequence). The CDR3: CASSSPAGVGYNEQFF. CDR3 coding DNA: TGTGCCAGCAGCTCGCCAGCGGGAGTAGGCTACAATGAGCAGTTCTTC. Combining the CDR3 with reference TRBV7-9 and TRBJ2-1 gives the whole variable domain DTGVSQNPRHKITKRGQNVTFRCDPISEHNRLYWYRQTLGQGPEFLTYFQNEAQLEKSRLLSDRFSAERPKGSFSTLEIQRTEQGDSAMYLCASSSPAGVGYNEQFFGPGTRLTVL.

The rearrangement links TRBV7-9 to TRBJ2-7; possible D gene TRBD1, 6 bases. Germline assignment: CDR1 SEHNR and CDR2 FQNEAQ (reference sequence). V was shortened by 8 bases and J by 0 bases, with 17 bases between the two germline ends. The CDR3 is 15 residues long. Here the CDR3 reads CASHLKTDSSYEQYF. The CDR3 DNA is TGTGCCAGCCACTTAAAGACGGACAGCTCCTACGAGCAGTACTTC.

The chain combines TRBV5-4 with TRBJ2-1, with TRBD1 matching over 9 bases. Germline loops: CDR1 SGHNT, CDR2 YYREEE (reference sequence). The CDR3 consists of 15 residues. Trimming took 5 bases from V and 6 from J; bases not matched to a gene: 9. The CDR3 bases are TGTGCCAGCAGGGGGGACAGGGAGTTAGGCAATGAGCAGTTCTTC. It yields the protein CASRGDRELGNEQFF.

The V call is TRBV27, the J call TRBJ2-7, with D perhaps TRBD2 (6 bases). In germline, CDR1 is MNHEY, CDR2 SMNVEV (reference sequence). The CDR3 covers 18 residues. Trimming took off 8 bases at V and 0 bases at J, with 26 bases between the two ends. Here the CDR3 DNA reads TGTGCCAGCCCCACTGGGCCCCCGACTAGACTCGCCTCCTACGAGCAGTACTTC. The encoded protein is CASPTGPPTRLASYEQYF.

This clone was seen once. The chain employs TRBV29-1 and TRBJ2-3; the D is unclear. This CDR3 is built from 13 residues. Per germline, CDR1 SQVTM and CDR2 ANQGSEA. Deletions cut 6 bases from V and 2 bases from J, with 12 bases between. The DNA of the CDR3 is TGCAGCGTGGGCTCGACGGACACAGATACGCAGTATTTT. Translated, it gives CSVGSTDTDTQYF.

The J gene is TRBJ2-1, the V gene TRBV5-4; 7 bases line up with TRBD2. The CDR3 is 14 residues long. The J segment lost 6 bases and the V segment lost 1 base, leaving 4 bases of the junction unmatched. Germline V CDR1 and CDR2: SGHNT, YYREEE (reference sequence). The CDR3 reads CASSLTGGFNEQFF. In nucleotides, the CDR3 is TGTGCCAGCAGCTTGACGGGAGGATTCAATGAGCAGTTCTTC.

V and J are TRBV30 and TRBJ2-7, with D perhaps matching TRBD2 (6 bases). The CDR3 is 12 amino acids. Looked up from germline, CDR1 is GTSNPN and CDR2 is SVGIG (reference sequence). V was trimmed by 3 bases and J by 2 bases, leaving 8 bases between them. For the CDR3, the DNA is TGTGCCTGGAGGCGGACTACCTACGAGCAGTACTTC. Translated, it gives CAWRRTTYEQYF.

The rearrangement uses TRBV2 and TRBJ2-1; 8 bases match TRBD1. Germline V gives CDR1 SNHLY, CDR2 FYNNEI. V gave up 7 bases and J gave up 9 bases; unmatched junction bases: 14. This CDR3 has 15 amino acids. This CDR3 is CASTRIVQGAGEQFF. The CDR3, as DNA: TGTGCCAGCACCCGCATAGTGCAGGGGGCGGGTGAGCAGTTCTTC.

This clone was seen a few times. The chain recombines TRBV5-6 with TRBJ1-5; the D is unclear. Germline V lookup: CDR1 SGHDT, CDR2 YYEEEE. Trimming shortened V by 3 bases and J by 2 bases, and 12 bases separated the two germline ends. The CDR3 contains 15 residues. The CDR3 DNA is TGTGCCAGCAGCTCGCTTCCCTCGGGCAATCAGCCCCAGCATTTT. Amino acids: CASSSLPSGNQPQHF.

The chain has TRBV4-1 and TRBJ1-1, with TRBD1 identical over 7 bases. The junction had 11 bases not matched to a gene; V was cut back by 1 base and J by 0 bases. CDR1 is MGHRA, CDR2 YSYEKL, per germline. The length of the CDR3 is 18 residues. CDR3: CASSQGRQGRLMNTEAFF. CDR3 sequence (DNA): TGCGCCAGCAGCCAAGGCAGACAGGGTAGGTTAATGAACACTGAAGCTTTCTTT.

The J gene is TRBJ2-3, the V gene TRBV5-1; 11 positions match TRBD2. The CDR3 sequence is 16 residues long. Trimming took 4 bases from V and 2 from J; bases not matched to a gene: 6. Germline assignment: CDR1 SGHRS and CDR2 YFSETQ. The CDR3 DNA sequence: TGCGCCAGCAGCAGGGGACTAGCGGACAACACAGATACGCAGTATTTT. This translates into CASSRGLADNTDTQYF.

V and J are TRBV28 and TRBJ2-3, with D possibly TRBD2 on 6 matching bases. Germline V gives CDR1 MDHEN, CDR2 SYDVKM. V lost 6 bases to trimming and J lost 0 bases, with 16 bases between them. The length of the CDR3 is 16 residues. In DNA form, the CDR3 reads TGTGCCAGCAGCCGCCCGTCGGGGGAAAGCACAGATACGCAGTATTTT. Its translation: CASSRPSGESTDTQYF.

Remarks on this clone: Other DNA sequences from this sample encode an identical CDR3 as well. The V and J genes are TRBV7-9 and TRBJ1-1, with a tentative D call TRBD1 (5 bases). This CDR3 region has 13 residues. Germline assignment: CDR1 SEHNR and CDR2 FQNEAQ (reference sequence). V lost 4 bases to trimming and J lost 2 bases, with 8 bases between them. The CDR3 DNA is TGTGCCAGCAGCTCTCAGGGAAACACTGAAGCTTTCTTT. The encoded protein is CASSSQGNTEAFF.

The chain has TRBV9 and TRBJ2-3; TRBD2 might be the D (6 bases). The germline CDR1 and CDR2 sequences are SGDLS and YYNGEE. V was cut by 3 bases and J by 6 bases, with 11 bases left in between. This CDR3 is built from 13 residues. The CDR3: CASSGPRGDTQYF. The DNA for the CDR3 is TGTGCCAGCAGCGGCCCCCGGGGGGATACGCAGTATTTT.

This rearrangement joins TRBV30 to TRBJ2-1; 14 bases line up with TRBD2. The CDR3 is 17 residues long. V was pared by 1 base and J by 9 bases, with 11 bases of the junction left unmatched. The germline gives CDR1 GTSNPN, CDR2 SVGIG (reference sequence). The CDR3 loop is CAWSGGTSGSGGPEQFF. Written as DNA, the CDR3 is TGTGCCTGGAGTGGAGGGACTAGCGGGAGCGGGGGCCCTGAGCAGTTCTTC.

The chain combines TRBV4-1 with TRBJ1-4; D is ambiguous. The CDR3 loop spans 15 amino acids. Deletions cut 4 bases from V and 0 bases from J, with 9 bases between. Germline assignment: CDR1 MGHRA and CDR2 YSYEKL. CDR3 nucleotides: TGCGCCAGCAGCCGCGGGGTGTCAACTAATGAAAAACTGTTTTTT. As protein: CASSRGVSTNEKLFF.

The V and J genes are TRBV21-1 and TRBJ2-5; the table's D call TRBD2 went unverified against the DNA. TRBV21-1 is noted as a pseudogene. The CDR3 has 12 amino acids. The CDR3 sequence: CASSKGRETQYF. DNA for the CDR3: TGTGCCAGCAGCAAAGGCCGGGAGACCCAGTACTTC.

This clone came up once. The chain has TRBV5-1 and TRBJ2-3; TRBD2 matches 7 bases. The V segment lost 4 bases and the J segment 2 bases; nucleotides outside the gene matches: 10. Germline V gives CDR1 SGHRS, CDR2 YFSETQ. The CDR3 sequence is 16 residues long. The CDR3 DNA is TGCGCCAGCAGCGTAGGGACTAACTTGCTCACAGATACGCAGTATTTT. This translates into CASSVGTNLLTDTQYF.